This is a list of T cell receptor beta chains from one sample in a study of high-grade serous ovarian cancer treatment subgroups. The table came from immunoSEQ multiplex PCR; TCRdb's copy has only in-frame clones and leaves some out. Found here are more than 5,500 clones, roughly 66% of them singletons; the top ten hold around 14%. The specimen sequenced was tumor tissue. Receptor source: a human donor with high-grade serous ovarian cancer. Each CDR3 is given with its conserved first and last residue. The D gene is left open where the match is weak. Clone size, where shown, is once, few, many, or a class for clones that have expanded.

j_gene | v_gene | d_gene | len | abundance | CDR3aa | CDR3nt
TRBJ2-7 | TRBV7-8 | TRBD1 | 17 | . | CASSFHLPGTGAYEQYF | TGTGCCAGCAGCTTTCATCTCCCCGGGACAGGGGCCTACGAGCAGTACTTC
TRBJ2-6 | TRBV5-1 | . | 16 | . | CASSLTAGGGANVLTF | TGCGCCAGCAGCCTCACGGCGGGTGGCGGGGCCAACGTCCTGACTTTC
TRBJ1-2 | TRBV9 | TRBD1 | 15 | once | CASSLGPGGAGGYTF | TGTGCCAGCAGCCTTGGGCCAGGGGGCGCAGGAGGCTACACCTTC
TRBJ2-7 | TRBV6-1 | . | 12 | few | CAFRQGLWEQYF | TGTGCCTTTCGGCAAGGGCTCTGGGAGCAGTACTTC
TRBJ1-5 | TRBV6-6 | . | 13 | once | CASSYQGGQPQHF | TGTGCCAGCAGTTACCAAGGGGGGCAGCCCCAGCATTTT
TRBJ2-7 | TRBV7-2 | TRBD1 | 17 | . | CASSLPFGQGGHYEQYF | TGTGCCAGCAGCTTACCCTTTGGACAGGGGGGACATTACGAGCAGTACTTC
TRBJ2-7 | TRBV7-9 | TRBD2 | 18 | . | CASSSRTSGGHILYEQYF | TGTGCCAGCAGCTCCCGGACTAGCGGGGGCCATATTCTCTACGAGCAGTACTTC
TRBJ1-1 | TRBV6-1 | . | 15 | . | CASSLPPVMNTEAFF | TGTGCCAGCAGTCTCCCCCCTGTGATGAACACTGAAGCTTTCTTT
TRBJ1-6 | TRBV2 | . | 16 | . | CASSLRPGKSNSPLHF | TGTGCCAGCAGTCTAAGACCGGGAAAAAGCAATTCACCCCTCCACTTT
TRBJ2-3 | TRBV12-5 | . | 14 | . | CASGLGGETDTQYF | TGTGCTAGTGGTTTGGGTGGAGAAACAGATACGCAGTATTTT
TRBJ2-7 | TRBV6-6 | . | 12 | once | CASSYPGTEQYF | TGTGCCAGCAGTTACCCGGGTACCGAGCAGTACTTC
TRBJ2-7 | TRBV7-9 | . | 17 | . | CASSLDVNSEASYEQYF | TGTGCCAGCAGCTTAGATGTAAACTCGGAGGCCTCTTACGAGCAGTACTTC
TRBJ1-5 | TRBV11-3 | TRBD1 | 17 | . | CASSPGQGAVRDQPQHF | TGTGCCAGCAGCCCCGGACAGGGGGCGGTTCGAGATCAGCCCCAGCATTTT
TRBJ2-2 | TRBV14 | . | 12 | few | CASSQLGGELFF | TGTGCCAGCAGCCAACTCGGCGGGGAGCTGTTTTTT